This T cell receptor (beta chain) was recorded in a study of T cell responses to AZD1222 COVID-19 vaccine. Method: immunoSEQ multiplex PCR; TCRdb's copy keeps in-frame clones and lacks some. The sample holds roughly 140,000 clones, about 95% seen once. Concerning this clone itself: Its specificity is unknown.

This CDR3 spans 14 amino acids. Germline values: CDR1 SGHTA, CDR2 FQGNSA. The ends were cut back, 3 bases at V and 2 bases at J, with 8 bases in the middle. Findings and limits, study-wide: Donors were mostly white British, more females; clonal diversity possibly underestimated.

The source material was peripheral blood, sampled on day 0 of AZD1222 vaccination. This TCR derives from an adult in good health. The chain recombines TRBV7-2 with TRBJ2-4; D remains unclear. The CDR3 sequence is CASSFEYTKNIQYF. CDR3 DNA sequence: TGTGCCAGCAGCTTTGAATACACCAAAAACATTCAGTACTTC. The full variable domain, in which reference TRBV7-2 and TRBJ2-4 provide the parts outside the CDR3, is GAGVSQSPSNKVTEKGKDVELRCDPISGHTALYWYRQSLGQGLEFLIYFQGNSAPDKSGLPSDRFSAERTGGSVSTLTIQRTQQEDSAVYLCASSFEYTKNIQYFGAGTRLSVL.